A single sample gave rise to the 7 T cell receptor beta chains below, sequenced in a study of cytotoxic CD8 clonotypes in ibrutinib-treated CLL. Sequencing used immunoSEQ multiplex PCR; TCRdb keeps in-frame clones, though not all of them. The sample shows some 200,000 clones, approximately 70% of them seen only once. The specimen comprised PBMCs, sampled after 12 months of ibrutinib treatment. Every receptor here comes from a human donor with chronic lymphocytic leukemia.

V usage is TRBV6-1 and J usage is TRBJ2-2; maybe TRBD2 (5 bases). V lost 4 bases to trimming and J lost 5 bases, with 17 bases between them. CDR3 length: 16 residues. Per germline, CDR1 MNHNS and CDR2 SASEGT. CDR3 amino acids: CASSAGRVGITGELFF. The CDR3 DNA is TGTGCCAGCAGTGCGGGGAGAGTTGGGATTACCGGGGAGCTGTTTTTT.

The chain couples TRBV19 to TRBJ1-6, with unresolved D. The CDR3 has 13 amino acids. Germline-derived CDR1 and CDR2 are LNHDA and SQIVND (reference sequence). The germline V and J ends were trimmed by 3 bases and 10 bases, with 10 bases remaining between them. The CDR3 nucleotides are TGTGCCAGTAGTATTTTTGGGTTATCACCCCTCCACTTT. Its protein product is CASSIFGLSPLHF.

The genes are TRBV5-1 and TRBJ1-1; D is ambiguous. The CDR3 covers 15 residues. Trimming took off 0 bases at V and 1 base at J, with 10 bases between the two ends. CDR1 SGHRS and CDR2 YFSETQ come from the germline V gene. CDR3 DNA: TGCGCCAGCAGCTTGGGCAGGTTGGGGAACACTGAAGCTTTCTTT. Its protein is CASSLGRLGNTEAFF.

The J gene is TRBJ1-1, the V gene TRBV5-1, with a tentative D call TRBD1 (5 bases). Trimming shortened V by 6 bases and J by 2 bases, and 11 bases separated the two germline ends. The length of the CDR3 is 13 residues. Germline CDR1 reads SGHRS; CDR2 reads YFSETQ. The CDR3: CASKMGTNTEAFF. The DNA for the CDR3 is TGCGCCAGCAAAATGGGGACCAACACTGAAGCTTTCTTT.

A few counts support this clone. V usage is TRBV5-1 and J usage is TRBJ2-1, with TRBD2 identical over 16 bases. V lost 4 bases to trimming and J lost 8 bases; unmatched junction nucleotides: 12. CDR1 is SGHRS and CDR2 is YFSETQ in the germline V gene. The CDR3 has 18 residues. CDR3 residues: CASSGLGLAGGPGDEQFF. CDR3 in DNA: TGCGCCAGCAGCGGCCTGGGACTAGCGGGGGGGCCTGGCGATGAGCAGTTCTTC.

On this clone: A junction end diverges from the germline sequence, so it may reflect a read error. The chain couples TRBV7-7 to TRBJ2-2; 13 bases line up with TRBD2. The germline gives CDR1 SSHAT, CDR2 FNYEAQ (reference sequence). This CDR3 region has 18 residues. The CDR3 loop is CASSPTSGRAYDTGELFF. The DNA for the CDR3 is TGTGCTAGCAGCCCAACTAGCGGGAGGGCCTATGACACCGGGGAGCTGTTTTTT.

The chain couples TRBV29-1 to TRBJ1-1; TRBD1 agrees at 7 bases. Germline assignment: CDR1 SQVTM and CDR2 ANQGSEA. The CDR3 runs to 12 residues. The V and J ends lost 7 bases and 1 base, in that order; junction bases with no gene match: 3. This CDR3 reads CSAGQTNTEAFF. In nucleotides, the CDR3 is TGCAGCGCGGGACAGACGAACACTGAAGCTTTCTTT.